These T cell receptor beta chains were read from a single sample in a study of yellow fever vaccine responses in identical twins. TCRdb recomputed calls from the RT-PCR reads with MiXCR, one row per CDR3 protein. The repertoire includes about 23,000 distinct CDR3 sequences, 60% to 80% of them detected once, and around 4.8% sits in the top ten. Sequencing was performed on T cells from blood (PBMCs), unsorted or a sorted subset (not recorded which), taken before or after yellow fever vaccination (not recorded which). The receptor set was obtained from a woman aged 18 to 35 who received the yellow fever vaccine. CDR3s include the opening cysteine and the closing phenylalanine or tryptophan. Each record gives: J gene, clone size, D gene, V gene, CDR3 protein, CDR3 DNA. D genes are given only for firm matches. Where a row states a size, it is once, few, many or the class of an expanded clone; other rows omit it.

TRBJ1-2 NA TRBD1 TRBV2 CASSEEAGGPYGYTF TGTGCCAGCAGTGAGGAGGCAGGGGGCCCCTATGGCTACACCTTC
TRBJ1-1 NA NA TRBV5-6 CASSERVNTEAFF TGTGCCAGCAGCGAAAGGGTGAACACTGAAGCTTTCTTT
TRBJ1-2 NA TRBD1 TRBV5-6 CASSPLPGQGLVIYGYTF TGTGCCAGCAGCCCACTCCCGGGACAGGGGCTTGTGATTTATGGCTACACCTTC
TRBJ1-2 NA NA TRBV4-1 CASSQDGGGYGYTF TGCGCCAGCAGCCAAGATGGAGGGGGATATGGCTACACCTTC
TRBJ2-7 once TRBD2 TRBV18 CASSLGLAVPYEQYF TGTGCCAGCTCGCTGGGACTAGCGGTGCCCTACGAGCAGTACTTC
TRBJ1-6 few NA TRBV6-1 CASTLEGQGASPLHF TGTGCCAGCACCCTCGAGGGGCAGGGCGCGTCACCCCTCCACTTT
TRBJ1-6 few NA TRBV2 CASSELEGDNSPLHF TGTGCCAGCAGTGAGTTGGAGGGAGATAATTCACCCCTCCACTTT
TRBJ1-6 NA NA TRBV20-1 CSARDGATLLRSYNSPLHF TGCAGTGCTAGAGATGGGGCCACTCTTTTGCGCTCCTATAATTCACCCCTCCACTTT
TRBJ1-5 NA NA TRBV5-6 CASSLGSTQPQHF TGTGCCAGCAGCTTGGGGTCCACTCAGCCCCAGCATTTT
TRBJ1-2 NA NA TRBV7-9 CASSSPDLNYGYTF TGTGCCAGCAGCTCACCGGACCTAAACTATGGCTACACCTTC
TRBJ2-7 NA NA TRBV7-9 CASSRGYEQYF TGTGCCAGCAGCCGAGGCTACGAGCAGTACTTC
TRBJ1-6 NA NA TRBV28 CASSFGRNSPLHF TGTGCCAGCAGTTTTGGGAGGAATTCACCCCTCCACTTT
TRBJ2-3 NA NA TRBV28 CASSFLLPTDTQYF TGTGCCAGCAGTTTCTTACTACCCACAGATACGCAGTATTTT
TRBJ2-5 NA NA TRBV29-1 CSATTSQGVLETQYF TGCAGCGCTACAACCTCGCAGGGTGTATTGGAGACCCAGTACTTC
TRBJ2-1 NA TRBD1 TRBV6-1 CASRRTGTGHEQFF TGTGCCAGCAGGAGAACCGGGACAGGGCATGAGCAGTTCTTC
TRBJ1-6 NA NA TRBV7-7 CASSVDSHSPLHF TGTGCCAGCAGCGTGGACAGCCATTCACCCCTCCACTTT
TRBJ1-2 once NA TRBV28 CASWDNYGYTF TGTGCCAGCTGGGACAACTATGGCTACACCTTC
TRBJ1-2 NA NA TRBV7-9 CASSLSGLNYGYTF TGTGCCAGCAGCTTATCGGGCCTGAACTATGGCTACACCTTC
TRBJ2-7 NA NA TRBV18 CASSPPVLGRSYEQYF TGTGCCAGCTCACCACCGGTGTTAGGAAGGTCCTACGAGCAGTACTTC
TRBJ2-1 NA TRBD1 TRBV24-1 CATSDKGADEQFF TGTGCCACCAGTGATAAGGGGGCTGATGAGCAGTTCTTC
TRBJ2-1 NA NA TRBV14 CASSQRSGAAYNEQFF TGTGCCAGCAGCCAACGATCAGGGGCAGCCTACAATGAGCAGTTCTTC
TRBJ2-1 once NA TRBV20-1 CSATSQGLSDEQFF TGCAGTGCAACATCACAGGGACTCTCGGATGAGCAGTTCTTC
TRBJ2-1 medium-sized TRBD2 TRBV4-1 CASSRSGGALDEQFF TGCGCCAGCAGCCGTAGCGGGGGGGCCTTAGATGAGCAGTTCTTC
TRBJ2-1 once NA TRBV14 CASSRTPNEQFF TGTGCCAGCAGCCGGACCCCCAATGAGCAGTTCTTC
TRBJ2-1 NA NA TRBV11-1 CASSSLARGHNEQFF TGTGCCAGCAGCTCGTTGGCCAGGGGTCACAATGAGCAGTTCTTC
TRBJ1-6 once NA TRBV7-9 CASSSGGVSLNSPLHF TGTGCCAGCAGCTCCGGGGGCGTCTCGCTGAATTCACCCCTCCACTTT
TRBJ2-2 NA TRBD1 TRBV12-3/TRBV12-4 CASSQYRGSGELFF TGTGCCAGCAGTCAATACAGGGGCTCCGGGGAGCTGTTTTTT
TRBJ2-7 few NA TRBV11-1 CASSSGEYEQYF TGTGCCAGCAGTTCGGGGGAGTACGAGCAGTACTTC
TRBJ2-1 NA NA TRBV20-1 CSAPSELDAEQFF TGCAGTGCCCCCTCGGAACTAGACGCTGAGCAGTTCTTC
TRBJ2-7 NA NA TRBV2 CASNGAEPISLGEQYF TGTGCCAGCAACGGAGCGGAACCGATCTCCTTGGGTGAGCAGTACTTC
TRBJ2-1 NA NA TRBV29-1 CSVVDSFNEQFF TGCAGCGTCGTGGACAGTTTCAATGAGCAGTTCTTC
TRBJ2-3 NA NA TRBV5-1 CASSLKLGAGTSTDTQYF TGCGCCAGCAGCCTGAAGCTGGGGGCAGGGACTTCCACAGATACGCAGTATTTT
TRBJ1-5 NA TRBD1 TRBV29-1 CSVGQGNQPQHF TGCAGCGTTGGACAGGGGAATCAGCCCCAGCATTTT
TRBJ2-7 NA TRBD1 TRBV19 CASSIKGRGPTTYEQYF TGTGCCAGTAGTATTAAGGGTAGGGGGCCTACGACCTACGAGCAGTACTTC
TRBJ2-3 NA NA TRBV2 CASTRESVDTQYF TGTGCCAGCACCCGGGAATCCGTAGATACGCAGTATTTT
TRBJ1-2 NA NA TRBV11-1 CASSLFFRESLSYGYTF TGTGCCAGCAGCTTATTCTTCCGGGAATCGTTGTCCTATGGCTACACCTTC
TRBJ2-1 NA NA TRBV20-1 CSARGQHNEQFF TGCAGTGCTAGGGGACAACACAATGAGCAGTTCTTC
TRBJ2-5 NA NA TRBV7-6 CASSLLPLPGETQYF TGTGCCAGCAGCTTATTGCCCCTACCGGGGGAGACCCAGTACTTC
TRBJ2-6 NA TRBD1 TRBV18 CASSPTGARTSGANVLTF TGTGCCAGCTCACCAACAGGGGCCAGAACCTCTGGGGCCAACGTCCTGACTTTC
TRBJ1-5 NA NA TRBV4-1 CASSQAYPTEGQPQHF TGCGCCAGCAGCCAAGCCTACCCGACGGAGGGGCAGCCCCAGCATTTT
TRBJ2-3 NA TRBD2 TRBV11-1 CASSLASGGVTDTQYF TGTGCCAGCAGCTTAGCTTCGGGGGGTGTCACAGATACGCAGTATTTT
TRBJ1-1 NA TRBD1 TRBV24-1 CATSALGQGGDTEAFF TGTGCCACCAGTGCTTTAGGACAGGGAGGAGACACTGAAGCTTTCTTT
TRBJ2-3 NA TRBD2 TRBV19 CASSIGRDYLDTQYF TGTGCCAGTAGTATCGGGCGGGACTACCTAGATACGCAGTATTTT
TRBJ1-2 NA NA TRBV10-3 CAIFGEGVYGYTF TGTGCCATTTTTGGGGAAGGGGTATATGGCTACACCTTC
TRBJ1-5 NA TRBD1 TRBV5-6 CASSSDRGRQPQHF TGTGCCAGCAGCTCGGACAGGGGGAGACAACCCCAGCATTTT
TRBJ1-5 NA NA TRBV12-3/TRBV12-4 CASSLLAVSNQPQHF TGTGCCAGCAGTTTACTGGCAGTCAGCAATCAGCCCCAGCATTTT
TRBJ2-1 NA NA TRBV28 CASHGLNEQFF TGTGCCAGCCATGGATTAAATGAGCAGTTCTTC
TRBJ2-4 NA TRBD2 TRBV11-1 CASSSRLAGLAKNIQYF TGTGCCAGCAGCAGTAGACTAGCGGGATTAGCCAAAAACATTCAGTACTTC
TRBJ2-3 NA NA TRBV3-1 CASSPNPGARGKDTQYF TGTGCCAGCAGCCCAAACCCTGGTGCAAGAGGAAAAGATACGCAGTATTTT
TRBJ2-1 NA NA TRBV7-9 CASSLSHGRNEQFF TGTGCCAGCAGCTTAAGTCATGGGAGGAATGAGCAGTTCTTC
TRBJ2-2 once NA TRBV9 CASSVGDEGGELFF TGTGCCAGCAGCGTGGGGGATGAAGGCGGGGAGCTGTTTTTT
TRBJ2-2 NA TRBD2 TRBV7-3 CASSPGLASNGELFF TGTGCCAGCAGCCCAGGACTAGCTTCGAACGGGGAGCTGTTTTTT
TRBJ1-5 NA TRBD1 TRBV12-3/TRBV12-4 CASSLGTGGNQPQHF TGTGCCAGCAGTTTAGGGACAGGGGGTAATCAGCCCCAGCATTTT
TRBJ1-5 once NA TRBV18 CASSPNAYDQPQHF TGTGCCAGCTCACCCAACGCTTATGATCAGCCCCAGCATTTT
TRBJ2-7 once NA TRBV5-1 CASSRGLREQYF TGCGCCAGCAGTCGAGGACTCCGGGAGCAGTACTTC
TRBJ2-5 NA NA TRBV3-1 CASTRNQETQYF TGTGCCAGCACAAGAAACCAAGAGACCCAGTACTTC
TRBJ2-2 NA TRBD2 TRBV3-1 CASSQNLAGGFTGELFF TGTGCCAGCAGCCAAAATTTAGCGGGAGGGTTCACCGGGGAGCTGTTTTTT
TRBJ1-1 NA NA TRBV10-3 CAISESGGGEAFF TGTGCCATCAGTGAGTCTGGGGGGGGGGAAGCTTTCTTT
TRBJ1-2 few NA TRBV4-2 CASSQAGGNGYTF TGTGCCAGCAGCCAAGCGGGGGGCAATGGCTACACCTTC